This T cell receptor (beta chain) is drawn from a study of radiotherapy plus CTLA-4 blockade in lung cancer. Study at large: Objective responses arose in around a sixth of patients, and around 32% experienced disease control. Notes on the study in general: Peripheral blood showed expansion of tumor-derived TCR clones after radiotherapy and ipilimumab. Reports state that early shifts in blood T cell clones, with interferon-beta, best predicted response.

Repertoires were generated with immunoSEQ multiplex PCR, while TCRdb's copy carries only in-frame clones and drops some. Of fewer than 90,000 clones in the sample, roughly 87% were seen once. Focal radiation and CTLA-4 blockade (ipilimumab) were tested in chemo-refractory metastatic non-small-cell lung cancer patients. The germline V gene has CDR1 SGDLS and CDR2 YYNGEE. CDR3 length equals 14 residues. The V end was cut by 0 bases, the J end by 6 bases, with 11 bases between. In the case of this clone: The antigen is unknown.

The chain uses TRBV9 and TRBJ2-3; D gene unclear. Sequencing was performed on peripheral blood, taken from a patient treated with radiotherapy plus ipilimumab. The receptor's source is a human donor with non-small cell lung cancer who had stable disease on radiotherapy plus ipilimumab. The CDR3: CASSVALAGDTQYF. As DNA, the CDR3 is TGTGCCAGCAGCGTAGCTTTGGCCGGGGATACGCAGTATTTT.